This paragraph covers one T cell receptor (beta chain) sequence. V was pared by 6 bases and J by 0 bases, with 12 bases between. The CDR3 spans 15 residues. Germline V lookup: CDR1 MNHEY, CDR2 SVGAGI. Repertoires were generated with immunoSEQ multiplex PCR, while TCRdb's copy carries only in-frame clones and drops some. The sample yields approximately 170,000 clones, over 65% seen once. The data were taken from a study of blood T cell repertoires in COVID-19. Study context: PBMCs, B-cell-depleted T cells, or T cells provided the cDNA or gDNA that made up the material.

Cohort placement rested on clinical history that participants reported themselves. Each recovered donor of Cohort 3 presented with two negative PCRs, clearance, or symptom resolution. The rearrangement uses TRBV6-5 and TRBJ1-5; no clear D. The clonotype was recovered from a woman between 45 and 60 years old who had recovered from COVID-19. Sequences were obtained from PBMCs or T cells enriched from blood (not recorded which). The CDR3 loop is CASSAGSYSNQPQHF. As DNA, the CDR3 is TGTGCCAGCAGCGCGGGCAGCTATAGCAATCAGCCCCAGCATTTT.